Described below is a single T cell receptor beta chain sequence and its context. Antigen specificity is unknown. The entirety of the isolated RNA underwent reverse transcription, so expressed TCRB transcripts were sequenced. Stem cell-like memory T cell samples averaged about 1 million reads. Clones were read by immunoSEQ multiplex PCR, and TCRdb kept only the in-frame ones, dropping some. This table has under 90,000 clones, 30% to 40% appearing once. Per germline, CDR1 SGHNT and CDR2 YENEEA. The CDR3 contains 16 residues. V shed 1 base and J shed 6 bases, with 19 bases lying between them. This specimen belongs to a study of beta chain features in type 1 diabetes. The wider study: Investigators examined 85 million to 110 million sorted cells across all samples. Notes on the study in general: The naive, central memory and Treg TCRB repertoires looked more alike in patients than they did in healthy donors. Insertions at VDJ junctions were less frequent in type 1 diabetes patients. These patients also deleted more nucleotides at the same junctions.

J is TRBJ2-7 and V is TRBV11-3, with a tentative D call TRBD1 (5 bases). The clonotype comes from a woman younger than 30 in good health. Sequenced material: stem cell memory CD4+ T cells from blood. CDR3 in DNA: TGTGCCAGCAGCTTAGTCCTGGGTCAGGGAAGTGGCGAGCAGTACTTC. Residues: CASSLVLGQGSGEQYF.